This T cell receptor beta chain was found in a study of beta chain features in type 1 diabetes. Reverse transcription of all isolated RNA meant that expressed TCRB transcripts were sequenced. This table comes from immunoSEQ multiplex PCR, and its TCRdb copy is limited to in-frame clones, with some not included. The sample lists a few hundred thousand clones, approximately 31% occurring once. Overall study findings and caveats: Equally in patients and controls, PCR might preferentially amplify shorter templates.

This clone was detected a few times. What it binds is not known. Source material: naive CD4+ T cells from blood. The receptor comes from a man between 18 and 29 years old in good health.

The CDR3 is CASTIGAGYTF. In nucleotides, the CDR3 is TGTGCCAGCACAATAGGGGCTGGCTACACCTTC. The rearrangement joins TRBV6-5 to TRBJ1-2; D might be TRBD1 (5 bases). This CDR3 has 11 amino acids. Germline V gene data show CDR1 as MNHEY and CDR2 as SVGAGI. Deletions cut 7 bases from V and 7 bases from J, with 10 bases between.